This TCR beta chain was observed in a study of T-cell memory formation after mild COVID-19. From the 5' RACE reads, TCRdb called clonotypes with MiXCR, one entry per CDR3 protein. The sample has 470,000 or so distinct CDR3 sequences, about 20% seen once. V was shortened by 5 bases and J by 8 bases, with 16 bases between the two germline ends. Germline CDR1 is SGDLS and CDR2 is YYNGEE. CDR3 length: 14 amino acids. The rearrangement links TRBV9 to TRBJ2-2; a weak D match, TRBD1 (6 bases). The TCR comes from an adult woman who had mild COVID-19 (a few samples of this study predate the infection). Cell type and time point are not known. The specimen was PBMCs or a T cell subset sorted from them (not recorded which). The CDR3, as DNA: TGTGCCAGCAGTCAGGGGACGGCCAGGGGGGAGCTGTTTTTT. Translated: CASSQGTARGELFF.